Sequencing of this TCR beta chain was carried out in a study of memory CD4+ T cells and cytomegalovirus serostatus. Study results and caveats: Of about 150 reported CMV TCRbeta sequences, roughly 67 were found in memory CD4+ repertoires. The CMV-associated TCR signature appears largely within the CD4+ memory repertoire. CMV serostatus prediction reached median AUC roughly 0.95, or 0.91 with US-trained model.

Single viable CD3+CD4+CD8-CD45RO+ cells were sorted as the memory CD4+ T cells. Looked up from germline, CDR1 is LNHDA and CDR2 is SQIVND (reference sequence). The CDR3 contains 14 residues. Trimming took 3 bases from V and 4 from J; bases not matched to a gene: 6. By sample share, this clone is medium-sized. Its target is not known. Methods used by the authors: After removing out-of-frame reads, over 2 million distinct TCRbeta sequences remained. Profiled with immunoSEQ multiplex PCR; TCRdb holds only in-frame clones, not every one. The V and J calls and clone size were taken over from that table, and D and trimming were inferred from the DNA. This table has about 44,000 clones, around three quarters appearing once.

This chain connects TRBV19 to TRBJ2-7; 7 bases map to TRBD2. The source of this sequence is an adult in good health and CMV-seronegative. Specimen: memory CD4+ T cells from blood. CDR3: CASSIWRGSYEQYF. CDR3 nucleotides: TGTGCCAGTAGTATCTGGCGGGGGAGTTACGAGCAGTACTTC.